This TCR beta chain was captured in a study of blood T cell repertoires in COVID-19. Study at large: Nucleic acid was either cDNA or gDNA, and it came from T cells, B-cell-depleted T cells, or PBMCs.

TCRdb's table, derived via immunoSEQ multiplex PCR, lists solely in-frame clones and lacks some. The table has 650,000 to 800,000 clones, about 90% seen once. Germline CDR1 and CDR2: MDHEN and SYDVKM. The J segment lost 4 bases and the V segment lost 6 bases, leaving 4 bases of the junction unmatched. CDR3 length: 16 amino acids. The specimen sequenced was peripheral blood. V usage is TRBV28 and J usage is TRBJ2-3; 16 bases are a match to TRBD2. This receptor was identified in a woman younger than 35 with acute or convalescent COVID-19. For the CDR3, the DNA is TGTGCCAGCAGCCCTGGGACTAGCGGGGGGGCAGATACGCAGTATTTT. This encodes CASSPGTSGGADTQYF.